This T cell receptor (beta chain) was obtained from a study of blood T cell repertoires in COVID-19. Study context: The United States, Italy and Spain were the sources of the acute and convalescent COVID-19 samples. Sample material is recorded as cDNA or gDNA derived from T cells, B-cell-depleted T cells, or PBMCs.

Per the study methods: Reference gene primer amplification in the assay estimated nucleated cell counts. The method was immunoSEQ multiplex PCR; TCRdb's version includes in-frame clones alone and lacks a portion of them. The V and J calls and clone size come from that table; D and trimming were worked out from the DNA. The sample shows roughly 150,000 clones, 80% to 90% of them seen only once. V gave up 1 base and J gave up 6 bases, with 9 bases separating them. CDR1 LNHDA and CDR2 SQIVND come from the germline V gene (reference sequence). The CDR3 is 14 amino acids. The TCR sequence derives from a woman older than 75 with acute or convalescent COVID-19. The source material was peripheral blood. The genes are TRBV19 and TRBJ2-2, with D perhaps TRBD2 (6 bases). In DNA, the CDR3 is TGTGCCAGTAGTATAGTAGCGGATGCCGGGGAGCTGTTTTTT. Protein: CASSIVADAGELFF.